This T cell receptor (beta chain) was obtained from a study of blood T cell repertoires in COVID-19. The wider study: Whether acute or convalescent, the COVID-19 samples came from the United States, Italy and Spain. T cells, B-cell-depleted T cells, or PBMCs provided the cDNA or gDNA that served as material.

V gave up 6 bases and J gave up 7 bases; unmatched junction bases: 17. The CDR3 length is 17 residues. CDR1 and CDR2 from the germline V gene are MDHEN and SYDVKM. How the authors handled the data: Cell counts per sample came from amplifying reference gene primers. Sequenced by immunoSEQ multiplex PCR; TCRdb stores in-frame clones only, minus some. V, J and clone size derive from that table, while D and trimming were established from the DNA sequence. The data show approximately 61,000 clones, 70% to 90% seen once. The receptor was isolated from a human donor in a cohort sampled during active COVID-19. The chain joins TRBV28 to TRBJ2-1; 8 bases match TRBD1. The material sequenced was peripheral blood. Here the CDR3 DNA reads TGTGCCAGCAGCCCGCCGGCCGGGACAGGTGGGGGGAATGAGCAGTTCTTC. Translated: CASSPPAGTGGGNEQFF.